Listed here is a single T cell receptor (beta chain). Germline V gene data show CDR1 as MNHEY and CDR2 as SVGAGI. This CDR3 is built from 14 residues. The V end lost 4 bases, the J end lost 0 bases, and 9 bases lay between the germline ends. This sample stems from a study of OX40 agonist ivuxolimab in advanced cancers. The protocol was immunoSEQ multiplex PCR, while the TCRdb copy is restricted to in-frame clones and leaves out a portion. The sample yields 150,000 to 180,000 clones, around 94% seen once. The chain is built from TRBV6-5 and TRBJ1-2; a weak D match, TRBD1 (6 bases). The material sequenced was CD4+ or CD8+ T cells sorted from blood, taken in a trial of the OX40 agonist ivuxolimab. The sequence was collected from an adult with an advanced solid tumor such as melanoma, head and neck, liver or kidney cancer. CDR3 coding DNA: TGTGCCAGCAGTTTCCGGACAGCTAACTATGGCTACACCTTC. This gives the protein CASSFRTANYGYTF.